The 16 T cell receptor beta chains presented below share a single source sample, sequenced in a study of control samples from healthy donors and cancer patients. This table comes from immunoSEQ multiplex PCR, and its TCRdb copy is limited to in-frame clones, with some not included. The sample yields about 120,000 clones, 89% seen once. Sequencing was done on a sample of blood. These receptors all stem from a man aged 45-60 years in good health.

The genes are TRBV5-1 and TRBJ2-7; 8 bases are a match to TRBD2. This CDR3 region has 16 residues. The germline gives CDR1 SGHRS, CDR2 YFSETQ. V shed 5 bases and J 0 bases; nucleotides not matched to a gene: 10. The CDR3 here is CASRPTAGGASYEQYF. The CDR3 DNA reads TGCGCCAGCAGACCAACCGCCGGGGGGGCCTCCTACGAGCAGTACTTC.

This clone was seen a few times. V and J are TRBV21-1 and TRBJ2-3; TRBD2, the table's D call, was not compared with the DNA. TRBV21-1 is a pseudogene. This CDR3 is 17 amino acids long. The CDR3 region is CASSKAGTSGGTDTQYF. CDR3 nucleotides: TGTGCCAGCAGCAAAGCCGGGACTAGCGGGGGAACAGATACGCAGTATTTT.

This clone was recorded a few times. The same CDR3 is also encoded by other DNA sequences in this sample. The CDR3 loop reads CSVEGGQERSYEQYF. The CDR3 DNA reads as TGCAGCGTTGAAGGAGGACAGGAGAGATCCTACGAGCAGTACTTC. This rearrangement joins TRBV29-1 to TRBJ2-7, with 7 bases identical to TRBD1. Germline CDR1 SQVTM, CDR2 ANQGSEA. With V trimmed by 1 base and J by 1 base, 7 bases remained unmatched. CDR3 length: 15 residues.

This sequence joins TRBV27 and TRBJ2-3, with 10 bases lining up with TRBD2. The V segment lost 6 bases and the J segment 2 bases; nucleotides outside the gene matches: 8. Germline-derived CDR1 and CDR2 are MNHEY and SMNVEV (reference sequence). This CDR3 comprises 16 residues. This CDR3 reads CASRPLLAGATDTQYF. Here the CDR3 DNA reads TGTGCCAGCAGGCCTCTCCTAGCGGGGGCCACAGATACGCAGTATTTT.

A few counts support this clone. One end of the junction does not line up with germline, which may come from a read error. The chain combines TRBV2 with TRBJ2-5; D might be TRBD1 (6 bases). CDR1 SNHLY and CDR2 FYNNEI come from the germline V gene. This CDR3 contains 12 residues. CDR3 DNA sequence: TGTGCCAGCAGTGAAGGGGGGCCTGTATCCCACTTC. Residues: CASSEGGPVSHF.

The chain is built from TRBV19 and TRBJ2-2, with D possibly being TRBD2 (5 bases). CDR1 is LNHDA and CDR2 is SQIVND in the germline V gene (reference sequence). Trimming removed 3 bases at V and 7 bases at J, with 15 bases between. The CDR3 is 15 residues long. The CDR3 sequence is CASSIGVAVNGELFF. The CDR3 DNA reads as TGTGCCAGTAGTATCGGGGTCGCCGTGAACGGGGAGCTGTTTTTT.

This chain uses TRBV27 with TRBJ1-2, with a possible D match to TRBD1 (6 bases). The CDR3 sequence is 14 residues long. V lost 2 bases, J lost 5 bases, and 12 bases lay in between. CDR1 and CDR2 (germline): MNHEY, SMNVEV (reference sequence). The DNA of the CDR3 is TGTGCCAGCAGTTTAAGGGGGTTTGGGTATGGCTACACCTTC. It translates to CASSLRGFGYGYTF.

This rearrangement joins TRBV15 to TRBJ2-1; the D gene is possibly TRBD2 (5 bases). CDR1 and CDR2 from the germline V gene are LNHNV and YYDKDF (reference sequence). CDR3 length equals 14 residues. Trimming took off 3 bases at V and 4 bases at J, with 10 bases between the two ends. The CDR3 here is CATSREVGYNEQFF. The CDR3 DNA reads as TGTGCCACCAGCAGGGAGGTGGGATACAATGAGCAGTTCTTC.

The J gene is TRBJ1-1, the V gene TRBV6-5, with D possibly TRBD1 on 5 matching bases. CDR3 size: 11 residues. The V end lost 6 bases, the J end lost 11 bases, and 13 bases lay between the germline ends. Germline loops: CDR1 MNHEY, CDR2 SVGAGI. CDR3 DNA sequence: TGTGCCAGCAGCGTCCCAGGGATTGCTTTCTTT. It yields the protein CASSVPGIAFF.

This chain links TRBV4-2 with TRBJ2-2; no reliable D call. Germline loops: CDR1 LGHNA, CDR2 YNFKEQ. This CDR3 has 16 amino acids. V lost 3 bases and J 4 bases, leaving 15 bases between the germline ends. This CDR3 is CASSHLSFDGTGELFF. As DNA, the CDR3 is TGTGCCAGCAGCCATCTCAGTTTCGACGGCACCGGGGAGCTGTTTTTT.

The chain joins TRBV5-6 to TRBJ1-2; TRBD1 might be the D (5 bases). The germline V gene has CDR1 SGHDT and CDR2 YYEEEE. The V and J ends lost 4 bases and 8 bases respectively, with 18 bases between them. This CDR3 is built from 14 residues. CDR3: CASSHYNQGGGYTF. DNA for the CDR3: TGTGCCAGCAGCCATTACAACCAGGGTGGGGGCTACACCTTC.

The V gene is TRBV2, the J gene TRBJ2-3; D call uncertain. The V end lost 5 bases, the J end lost 2 bases, and 14 bases lay between the germline ends. This CDR3 has 15 amino acids. CDR1 and CDR2 (germline): SNHLY, FYNNEI. The CDR3 loop is CASSLRMSDTDTQYF. CDR3 in DNA: TGTGCCAGCAGTCTAAGGATGTCAGACACAGATACGCAGTATTTT.

V and J are TRBV11-2 and TRBJ2-4; D uncertain. Deletions cut 1 base from V and 8 bases from J, with 9 bases between. This CDR3 is built from 13 residues. Germline lookup yields CDR1 SGHAT and CDR2 FQNNGV. The CDR3, as DNA: TGTGCCAGCAGCTTAGCTCCCTCCCACATTCAGTACTTC. It is translated as CASSLAPSHIQYF.

V is TRBV2 and J is TRBJ2-2, with D hard to call. The CDR3 contains 14 residues. Germline assignment: CDR1 SNHLY and CDR2 FYNNEI. Trimming cost V 6 bases and J 2 bases, with 10 bases left between them. CDR3 sequence: CASRPLLNTGELFF. Here the CDR3 DNA reads TGTGCCAGCAGGCCCCTACTAAACACCGGGGAGCTGTTTTTT.

This chain links TRBV9 with TRBJ1-2; D not certain. Germline loops: CDR1 SGDLS, CDR2 YYNGEE. This CDR3 comprises 12 residues. V lost 3 bases to trimming and J lost 2 bases, with 5 bases between them. In nucleotides, the CDR3 is TGTGCCAGCAGCGACCAAAACTATGGCTACACCTTC. Translated, it gives CASSDQNYGYTF.

The chain has TRBV5-4 and TRBJ2-3; D uncertain. In germline, CDR1 is SGHNT, CDR2 YYREEE (reference sequence). The CDR3 is 12 residues long. V was clipped by 0 bases and J by 4 bases, with 3 bases between them. CDR3 loop: CASSLDADTQYF. The CDR3 DNA reads TGTGCCAGCAGCTTGGACGCAGATACGCAGTATTTT. Full variable domain (outside the CDR3, taken from reference TRBV5-4 and TRBJ2-3): ETGVTQSPTHLIKTRGQQVTLRCSSQSGHNTVSWYQQALGQGPQFIFQYYREEENGRGNFPPRFSGLQFPNYSSELNVNALELDDSALYLCASSLDADTQYFGPGTRLTVL.